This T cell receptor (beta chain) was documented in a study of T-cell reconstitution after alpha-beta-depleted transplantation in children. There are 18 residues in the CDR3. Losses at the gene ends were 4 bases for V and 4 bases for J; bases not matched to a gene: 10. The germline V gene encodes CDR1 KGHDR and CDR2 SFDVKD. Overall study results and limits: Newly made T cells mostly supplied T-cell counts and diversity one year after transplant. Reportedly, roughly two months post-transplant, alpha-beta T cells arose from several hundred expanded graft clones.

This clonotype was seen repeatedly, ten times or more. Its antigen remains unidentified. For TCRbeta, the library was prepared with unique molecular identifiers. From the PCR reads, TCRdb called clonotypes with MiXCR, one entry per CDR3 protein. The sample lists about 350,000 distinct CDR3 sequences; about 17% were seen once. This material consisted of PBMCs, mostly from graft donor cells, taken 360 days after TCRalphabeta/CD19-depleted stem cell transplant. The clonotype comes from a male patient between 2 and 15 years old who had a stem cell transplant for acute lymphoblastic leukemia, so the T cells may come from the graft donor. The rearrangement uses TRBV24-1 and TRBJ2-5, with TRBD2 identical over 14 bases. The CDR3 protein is CATSDIPGLAGGVETQYF. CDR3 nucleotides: TGTGCCACCAGTGACATACCCGGACTAGCGGGAGGCGTAGAGACCCAGTACTTC.